This is a list of T cell receptor beta chains from one sample in a study of identical twins. Using its own MiXCR run on the 5' RACE reads, TCRdb lists one record per CDR3 protein. There are 350,000 or so distinct CDR3 sequences in the sample; roughly an eighth occur only once, and approximately 7.6% lies in the top ten. This same sample was also part of a study on yellow fever vaccine responses in identical twins.

The sequencing sample was made of CD8+ T cells sorted from blood. These receptors all stem from a woman between 18 and 29 years old in good health. Each CDR3 is given with its conserved first and last residue. D genes are given only for firm matches. Part of the rows lack a size; the others show once, few, many or a class for expanded clones.

cdr3_nt: TGCGCCAGCAGTATCGGCGGGGCCTACGAGCAGTACTTC
cdr3_aa: CASSIGGAYEQYF
v_call: TRBV5-1
clone_size: few
cdr3_length: 13
j_call: TRBJ2-7
d_call: NA

cdr3_nt: TGTGCCAGCAGTTTAGAGCGGGTGTCCTACAATGAGCAGTTCTTC
cdr3_aa: CASSLERVSYNEQFF
v_call: TRBV28
clone_size: NA
cdr3_length: 15
j_call: TRBJ2-1
d_call: NA

cdr3_nt: TGTGCCAGCAGCTTGGAGACCCAGTACTTC
cdr3_aa: CASSLETQYF
v_call: TRBV7-9
clone_size: many
cdr3_length: 10
j_call: TRBJ2-5
d_call: NA

cdr3_nt: TGCAGCGCCTGGTTAGCGGGAACCTACAATGAGCAGTTCTTC
cdr3_aa: CSAWLAGTYNEQFF
v_call: TRBV29-1
clone_size: NA
cdr3_length: 14
j_call: TRBJ2-1
d_call: TRBD2

cdr3_nt: TGCGCCAGCAGCTCGTTGGGACTAGCGGGAGGGCCGGAGCAGTTCTTC
cdr3_aa: CASSSLGLAGGPEQFF
v_call: TRBV5-1
clone_size: NA
cdr3_length: 16
j_call: TRBJ2-1
d_call: TRBD2

cdr3_nt: TGTGCCAGCAGTGGACAGGGGGCGTGGGGCTACACCTTC
cdr3_aa: CASSGQGAWGYTF
v_call: TRBV27
clone_size: NA
cdr3_length: 13
j_call: TRBJ1-2
d_call: TRBD1

cdr3_nt: TGTGCCAGCGGTCCCGCCGGGACAGGGTACTACGAGCAGTACTTC
cdr3_aa: CASGPAGTGYYEQYF
v_call: TRBV25-1
clone_size: NA
cdr3_length: 15
j_call: TRBJ2-7
d_call: TRBD1

cdr3_nt: TGTGCCAGCAGTTTAGCGTTGGGACAGGGGGCCCCCCAGTACTTC
cdr3_aa: CASSLALGQGAPQYF
v_call: TRBV12-3/TRBV12-4
clone_size: many
cdr3_length: 15
j_call: TRBJ2-5
d_call: TRBD1

cdr3_nt: TGTGCCAGCACCCGACCTGGCGGGGCCTCCGATACGCAGTATTTT
cdr3_aa: CASTRPGGASDTQYF
v_call: TRBV12-3/TRBV12-4
clone_size: NA
cdr3_length: 15
j_call: TRBJ2-3
d_call: NA

cdr3_nt: TGTGCCAGCAGCCCGGGACAGTTAATCTTTTTT
cdr3_aa: CASSPGQLIFF
v_call: TRBV7-9
clone_size: many
cdr3_length: 11
j_call: TRBJ1-4
d_call: TRBD1

cdr3_nt: TGCGCCAGCAGCCCTGGGACAGCCTTCTCTGGGGCCAACGTCCTGACTTTC
cdr3_aa: CASSPGTAFSGANVLTF
v_call: TRBV5-1
clone_size: NA
cdr3_length: 17
j_call: TRBJ2-6
d_call: TRBD1

cdr3_nt: TGTGCCAGCAGCCTAAGCCGGAAGGGTAGGGTTTTTATGGATGAGCAGTTCTTC
cdr3_aa: CASSLSRKGRVFMDEQFF
v_call: TRBV7-8
clone_size: few
cdr3_length: 18
j_call: TRBJ2-1
d_call: NA

cdr3_nt: TGTGCCAGCAGCCAAGGACTGCTAGATACCGGGGAGCTGTTTTTT
cdr3_aa: CASSQGLLDTGELFF
v_call: TRBV4-2
clone_size: few
cdr3_length: 15
j_call: TRBJ2-2
d_call: NA

cdr3_nt: TGTGCCAGCAGCCAAGATCTTGTCGAGCAGTACTTC
cdr3_aa: CASSQDLVEQYF
v_call: TRBV14
clone_size: few
cdr3_length: 12
j_call: TRBJ2-7
d_call: NA

cdr3_nt: TGTGCCAGCAGCTTATTGGGAGTTGTCTACGAGCAGTACTTC
cdr3_aa: CASSLLGVVYEQYF
v_call: TRBV7-2
clone_size: NA
cdr3_length: 14
j_call: TRBJ2-7
d_call: NA

cdr3_nt: TGTGCCAGCAGCCCCGCGGGTGGGGAGCGCTATGGCTACACCTTC
cdr3_aa: CASSPAGGERYGYTF
v_call: TRBV9
clone_size: NA
cdr3_length: 15
j_call: TRBJ1-2
d_call: NA

cdr3_nt: TGTGCCAGCAGCCCGTCGACTAGCGAGGCCTACGAGCAGTACTTC
cdr3_aa: CASSPSTSEAYEQYF
v_call: TRBV3-1
clone_size: few
cdr3_length: 15
j_call: TRBJ2-7
d_call: TRBD2

cdr3_nt: TGTGCCAGCACCCGGACAGGGGAGGAAGCTTTCTTT
cdr3_aa: CASTRTGEEAFF
v_call: TRBV7-9
clone_size: few
cdr3_length: 12
j_call: TRBJ1-1
d_call: TRBD1

cdr3_nt: TGTGCCAGCAGTTTTTGGCTAGCGGACCGGGGGGAGCAGTTCTTC
cdr3_aa: CASSFWLADRGEQFF
v_call: TRBV27
clone_size: few
cdr3_length: 15
j_call: TRBJ2-1
d_call: TRBD2